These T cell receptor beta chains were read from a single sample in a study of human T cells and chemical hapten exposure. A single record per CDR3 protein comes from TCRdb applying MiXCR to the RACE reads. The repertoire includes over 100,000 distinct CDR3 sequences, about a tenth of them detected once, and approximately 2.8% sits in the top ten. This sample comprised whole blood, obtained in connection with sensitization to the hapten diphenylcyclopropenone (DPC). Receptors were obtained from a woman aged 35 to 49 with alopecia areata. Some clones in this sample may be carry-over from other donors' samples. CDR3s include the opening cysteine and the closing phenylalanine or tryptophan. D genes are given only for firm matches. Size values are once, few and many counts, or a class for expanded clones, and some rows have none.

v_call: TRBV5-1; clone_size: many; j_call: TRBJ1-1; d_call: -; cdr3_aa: CASSLAVESTMNTEAFF; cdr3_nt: TGCGCCAGCAGCTTGGCCGTGGAAAGCACCATGAACACTGAAGCTTTCTTT
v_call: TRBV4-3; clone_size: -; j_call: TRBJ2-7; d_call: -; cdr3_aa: CASSQDIAGSPYEQYF; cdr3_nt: TGCGCCAGCAGCCAAGATATCGCGGGGAGCCCCTACGAGCAGTACTTC
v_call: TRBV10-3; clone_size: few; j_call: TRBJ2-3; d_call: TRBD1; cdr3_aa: CAISDLTGGTTDTQYF; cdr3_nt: TGTGCCATCAGTGATCTCACAGGGGGCACGACAGATACGCAGTATTTT
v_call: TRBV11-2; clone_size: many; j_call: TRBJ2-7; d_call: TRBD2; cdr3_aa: CASSRGLADYEQYF; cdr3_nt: TGTGCCAGCAGCCGAGGACTAGCGGACTACGAGCAGTACTTC
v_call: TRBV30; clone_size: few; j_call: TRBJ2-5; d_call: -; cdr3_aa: CAWSGQETQYF; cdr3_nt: TGTGCCTGGAGTGGCCAAGAGACCCAGTACTTC
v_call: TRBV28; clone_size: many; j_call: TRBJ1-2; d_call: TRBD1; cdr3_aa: CASRQMVRQGGYYGYTF; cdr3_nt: TGTGCCAGCAGACAAATGGTCAGACAGGGCGGGTACTATGGCTACACCTTC
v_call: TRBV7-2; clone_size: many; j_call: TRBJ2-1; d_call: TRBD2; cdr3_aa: CASSSGTSGGSYNEQFF; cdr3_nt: TGTGCCAGCAGCTCAGGGACTAGCGGGGGCTCCTACAATGAGCAGTTCTTC
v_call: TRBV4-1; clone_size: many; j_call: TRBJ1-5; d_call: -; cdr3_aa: CASSQDQGNSNQPQHF; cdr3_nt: TGCGCCAGCAGCCAAGATCAAGGGAATAGCAATCAGCCCCAGCATTTT
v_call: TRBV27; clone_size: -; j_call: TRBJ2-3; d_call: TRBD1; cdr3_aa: CASSPRSAGGRDTQYF; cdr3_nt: TGTGCCAGCAGCCCAAGGTCGGCAGGGGGCAGAGATACGCAGTATTTT
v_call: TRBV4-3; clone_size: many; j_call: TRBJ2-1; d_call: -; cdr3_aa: CASSQDSRSNEQFF; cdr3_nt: TGCGCCAGCAGCCAAGATTCCCGGAGCAATGAGCAGTTCTTC
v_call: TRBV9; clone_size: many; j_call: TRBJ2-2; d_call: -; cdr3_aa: CASSPSGAWNTGELFF; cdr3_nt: TGTGCCAGCAGCCCTTCGGGGGCCTGGAACACCGGGGAGCTGTTTTTT
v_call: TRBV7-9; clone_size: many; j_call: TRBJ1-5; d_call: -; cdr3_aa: CASSLGSSVSGNQPQHF; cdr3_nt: TGTGCCAGCAGCTTAGGGTCGTCAGTCTCGGGCAATCAGCCCCAGCATTTT
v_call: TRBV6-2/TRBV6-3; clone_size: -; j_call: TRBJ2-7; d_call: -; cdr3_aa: CASSYHSYEQYF; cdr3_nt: TGTGCCAGCAGTTACCATTCCTACGAGCAGTACTTC
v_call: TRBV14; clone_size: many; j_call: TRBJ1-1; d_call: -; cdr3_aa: CASNPGPNTEAFF; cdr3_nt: TGTGCCAGCAACCCGGGCCCGAACACTGAAGCTTTCTTT
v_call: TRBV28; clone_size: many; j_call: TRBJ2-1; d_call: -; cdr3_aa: CASSPANSYNEQFF; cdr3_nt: TGTGCCAGCAGTCCCGCGAACTCCTACAATGAGCAGTTCTTC
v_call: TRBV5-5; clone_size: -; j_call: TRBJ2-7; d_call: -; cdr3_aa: CASSLDVFANYEQYF; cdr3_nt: TGTGCCAGCAGCTTGGACGTATTTGCGAATTACGAGCAGTACTTC
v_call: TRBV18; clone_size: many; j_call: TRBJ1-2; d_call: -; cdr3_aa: CASSLDLGGYTF; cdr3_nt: TGTGCCAGCTCACTAGACCTGGGAGGCTACACCTTC
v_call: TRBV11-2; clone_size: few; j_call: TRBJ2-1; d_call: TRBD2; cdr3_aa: CASSPGGTSREQFF; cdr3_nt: TGTGCCAGCAGCCCCGGTGGGACTAGCCGAGAGCAGTTCTTC
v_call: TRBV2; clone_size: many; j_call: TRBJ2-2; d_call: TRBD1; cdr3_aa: CASRDRVGTGELFF; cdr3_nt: TGTGCCAGCAGAGACAGGGTCGGCACCGGGGAGCTGTTTTTT
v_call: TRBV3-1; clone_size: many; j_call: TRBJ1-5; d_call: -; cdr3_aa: CASSQGGYSNQPQHF; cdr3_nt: TGTGCCAGCAGCCAAGGGGGGTATAGCAATCAGCCCCAGCATTTT
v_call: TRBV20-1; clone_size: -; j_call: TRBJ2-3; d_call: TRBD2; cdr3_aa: CSARRTSGGGDTQYF; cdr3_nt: TGCAGTGCTAGACGGACTAGCGGGGGCGGGGATACGCAGTATTTT
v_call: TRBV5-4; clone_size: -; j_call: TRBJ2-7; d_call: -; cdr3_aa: CASSTGGEQYF; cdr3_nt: TGTGCCAGCAGCACGGGTGGGGAGCAGTACTTC
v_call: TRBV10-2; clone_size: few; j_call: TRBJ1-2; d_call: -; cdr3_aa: CASSEGQGWIVAGYTF; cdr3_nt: TGCGCCAGCAGTGAGGGTCAGGGGTGGATCGTCGCTGGCTACACCTTC
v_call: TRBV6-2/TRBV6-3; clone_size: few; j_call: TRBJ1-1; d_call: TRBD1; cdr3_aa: CASSSTASDRGYRTEAFF; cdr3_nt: TGTGCCAGCAGTTCAACGGCTTCGGACAGGGGATATCGGACTGAAGCTTTCTTT
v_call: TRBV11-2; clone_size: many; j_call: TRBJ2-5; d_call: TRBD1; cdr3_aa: CASSLVRQGTQYF; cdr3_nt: TGTGCCAGCAGCTTAGTGAGACAGGGGACCCAGTACTTC
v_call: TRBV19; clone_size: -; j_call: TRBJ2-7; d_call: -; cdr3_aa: CASSLTGTRETYF; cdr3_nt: TGTGCCAGTAGTCTCACCGGGACGCGGGAAACGTACTTC